This T cell receptor (beta chain) was identified in a study of shared clonotypes between healthy human individuals. Only in-frame clones appear in the TCRdb table, and some are missing; sequencing was by immunoSEQ multiplex PCR. This table has hundreds of thousands of clones, about three quarters appearing once. This CDR3 has 11 residues. Germline V lookup: CDR1 SEHNR, CDR2 FQNEAQ (reference sequence). With 8 bases clipped from V and 8 bases from J, the junction kept 5 bases outside the gene matches. The chain uses TRBV7-9 and TRBJ1-2; 7 nucleotides agree with TRBD1. The clonotype originates from a woman aged 25 to 45 in good health. Sequenced material: memory CD4+ T cells sorted from blood. Regarding subset: CD45RA-negative fraction. The CDR3, as DNA: TGTGCCAGCGAGACAGGGACGGGCTACACCTTC. It specifies CASETGTGYTF. The full variable domain, completed using reference TRBV7-9 and TRBJ1-2, is DTGVSQNPRHKITKRGQNVTFRCDPISEHNRLYWYRQTLGQGPEFLTYFQNEAQLEKSRLLSDRFSAERPKGSFSTLEIQRTEQGDSAMYLCASETGTGYTFGSGTRLTVV.